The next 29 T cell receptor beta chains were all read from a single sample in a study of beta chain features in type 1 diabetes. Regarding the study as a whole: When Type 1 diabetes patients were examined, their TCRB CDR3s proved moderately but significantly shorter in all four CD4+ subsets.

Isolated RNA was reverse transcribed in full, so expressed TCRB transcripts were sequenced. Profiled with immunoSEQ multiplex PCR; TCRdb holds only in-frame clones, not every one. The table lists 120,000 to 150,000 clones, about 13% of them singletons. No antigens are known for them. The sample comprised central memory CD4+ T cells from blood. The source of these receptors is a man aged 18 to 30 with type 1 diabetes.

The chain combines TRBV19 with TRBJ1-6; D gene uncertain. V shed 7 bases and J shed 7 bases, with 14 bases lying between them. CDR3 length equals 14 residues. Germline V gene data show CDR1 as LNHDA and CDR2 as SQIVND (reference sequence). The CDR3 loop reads CASNTQVGNSPLHF. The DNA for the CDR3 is TGTGCCAGTAATACCCAGGTGGGGAATTCACCCCTCCACTTT.

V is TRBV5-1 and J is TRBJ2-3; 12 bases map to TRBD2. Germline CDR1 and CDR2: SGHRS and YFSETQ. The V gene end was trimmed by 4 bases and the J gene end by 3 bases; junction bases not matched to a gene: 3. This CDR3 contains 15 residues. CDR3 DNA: TGCGCCAGCAGCACGACTAGCGGGGGAACAGATACGCAGTATTTT. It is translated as CASSTTSGGTDTQYF.

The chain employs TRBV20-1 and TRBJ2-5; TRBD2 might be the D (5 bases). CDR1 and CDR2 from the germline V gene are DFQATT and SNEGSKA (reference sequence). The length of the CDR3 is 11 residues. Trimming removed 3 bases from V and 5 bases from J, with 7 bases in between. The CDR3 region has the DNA TGCAGTGCTAGTTCGGGGGAGACCCAGTACTTC. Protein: CSASSGETQYF.

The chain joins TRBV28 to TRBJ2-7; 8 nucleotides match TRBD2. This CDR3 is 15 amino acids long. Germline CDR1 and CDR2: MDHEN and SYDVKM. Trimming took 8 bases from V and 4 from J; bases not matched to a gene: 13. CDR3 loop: CASSIPGLGKYEQYF. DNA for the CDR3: TGTGCCAGCTCCATTCCGGGACTAGGGAAATACGAGCAGTACTTC.

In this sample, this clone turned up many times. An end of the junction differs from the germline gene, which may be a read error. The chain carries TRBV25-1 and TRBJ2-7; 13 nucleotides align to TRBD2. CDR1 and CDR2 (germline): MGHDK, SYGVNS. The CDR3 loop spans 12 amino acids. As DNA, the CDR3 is TGTGCCAGCAGTGAGGGACTAGCGGGACCGCACTTC. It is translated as CASSEGLAGPHF.

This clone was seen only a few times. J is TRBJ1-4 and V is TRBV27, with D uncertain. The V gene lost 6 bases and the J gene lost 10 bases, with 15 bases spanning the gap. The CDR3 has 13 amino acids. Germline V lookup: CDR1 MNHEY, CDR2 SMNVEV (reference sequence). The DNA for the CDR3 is TGTGCCAGCAGAGGTACAAGGGTGAGAAAACTGTTTTTT. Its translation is CASRGTRVRKLFF.

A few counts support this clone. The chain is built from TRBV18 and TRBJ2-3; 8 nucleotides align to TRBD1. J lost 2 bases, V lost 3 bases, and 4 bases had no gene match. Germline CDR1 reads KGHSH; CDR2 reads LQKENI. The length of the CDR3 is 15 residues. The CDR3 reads CASSPRQGTTDTQYF. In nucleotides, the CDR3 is TGTGCCAGCTCACCCCGACAGGGGACCACAGATACGCAGTATTTT.

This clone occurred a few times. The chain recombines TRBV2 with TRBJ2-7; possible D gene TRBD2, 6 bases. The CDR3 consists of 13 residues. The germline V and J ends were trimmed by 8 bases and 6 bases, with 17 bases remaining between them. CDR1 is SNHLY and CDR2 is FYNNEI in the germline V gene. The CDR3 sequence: CASGELGTAEQYF. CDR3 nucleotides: TGTGCCAGCGGCGAACTGGGGACTGCCGAGCAGTACTTC.

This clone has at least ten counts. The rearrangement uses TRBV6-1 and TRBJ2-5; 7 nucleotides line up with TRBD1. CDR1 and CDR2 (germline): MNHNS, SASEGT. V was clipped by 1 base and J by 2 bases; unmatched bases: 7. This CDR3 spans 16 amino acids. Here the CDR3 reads CASSEGGGAWQETQYF. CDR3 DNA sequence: TGTGCCAGCAGTGAAGGAGGGGGCGCATGGCAAGAGACCCAGTACTTC.

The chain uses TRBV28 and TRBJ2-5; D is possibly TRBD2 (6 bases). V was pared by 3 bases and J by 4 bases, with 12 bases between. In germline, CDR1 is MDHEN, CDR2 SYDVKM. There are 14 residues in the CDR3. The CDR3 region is CASSLDFGGETQYF. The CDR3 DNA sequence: TGTGCCAGCAGTTTGGACTTCGGGGGAGAGACCCAGTACTTC.

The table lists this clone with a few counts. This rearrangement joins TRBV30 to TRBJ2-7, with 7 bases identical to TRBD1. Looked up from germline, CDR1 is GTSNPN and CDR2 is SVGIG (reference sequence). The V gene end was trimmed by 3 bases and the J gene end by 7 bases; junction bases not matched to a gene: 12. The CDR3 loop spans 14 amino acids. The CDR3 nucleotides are TGTGCCTGGAGAATCCAGGGGGAACCTAAAGAGCAGTACTTC. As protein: CAWRIQGEPKEQYF.

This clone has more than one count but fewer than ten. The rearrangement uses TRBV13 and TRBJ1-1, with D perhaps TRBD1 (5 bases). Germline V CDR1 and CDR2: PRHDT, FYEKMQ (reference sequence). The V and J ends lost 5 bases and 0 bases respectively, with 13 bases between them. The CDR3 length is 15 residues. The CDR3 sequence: CASSPRDSVNTEAFF. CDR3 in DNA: TGTGCCAGCAGCCCCAGGGATTCCGTGAACACTGAAGCTTTCTTT.

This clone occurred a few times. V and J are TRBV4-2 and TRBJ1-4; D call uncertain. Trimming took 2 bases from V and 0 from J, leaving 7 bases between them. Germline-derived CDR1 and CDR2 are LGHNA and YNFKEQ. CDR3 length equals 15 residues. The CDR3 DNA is TGTGCCAGCAGCCAAAGACTTACAACTAATGAAAAACTGTTTTTT. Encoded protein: CASSQRLTTNEKLFF.

CDR3 loop: CASSLGIGQGSYEQYF. CDR3 nucleotides: TGTGCCAGCAGCTTAGGAATTGGACAGGGGTCCTACGAGCAGTACTTC. The V and J genes are TRBV5-4 and TRBJ2-7; 9 positions match TRBD1. The CDR3 has 16 amino acids. V dropped 2 bases and J dropped 1; count of bases not matched to a gene: 7. From germline, CDR1 is SGHNT and CDR2 YYREEE (reference sequence).

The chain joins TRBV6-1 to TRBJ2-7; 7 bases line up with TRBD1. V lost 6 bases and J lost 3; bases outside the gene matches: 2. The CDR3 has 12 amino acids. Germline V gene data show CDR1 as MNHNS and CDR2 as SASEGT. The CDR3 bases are TGTGCCAGCAGAGACAGGGTCTACGAGCAGTACTTC. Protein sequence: CASRDRVYEQYF.

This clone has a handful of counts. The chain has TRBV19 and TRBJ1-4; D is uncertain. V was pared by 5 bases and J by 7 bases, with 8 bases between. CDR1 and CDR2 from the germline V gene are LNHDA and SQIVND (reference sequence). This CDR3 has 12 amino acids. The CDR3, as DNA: TGTGCCAGTAGTCCCTACGGTGAAAAACTGTTTTTT. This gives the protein CASSPYGEKLFF.

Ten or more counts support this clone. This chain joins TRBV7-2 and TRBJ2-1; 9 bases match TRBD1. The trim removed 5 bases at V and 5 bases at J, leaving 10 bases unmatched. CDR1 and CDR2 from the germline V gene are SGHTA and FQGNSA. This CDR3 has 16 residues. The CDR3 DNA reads TGTGCCAGCAGCCACCCACGGACAGGGGTGAACAATGAGCAGTTCTTC. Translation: CASSHPRTGVNNEQFF.

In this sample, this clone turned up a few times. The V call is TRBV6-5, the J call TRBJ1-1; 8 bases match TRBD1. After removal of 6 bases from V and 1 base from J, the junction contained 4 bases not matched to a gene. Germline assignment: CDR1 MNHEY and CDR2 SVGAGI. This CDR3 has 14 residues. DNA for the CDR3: TGTGCCAGCAGCCCGACAGGGGCGAACACTGAAGCTTTCTTT. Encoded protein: CASSPTGANTEAFF.

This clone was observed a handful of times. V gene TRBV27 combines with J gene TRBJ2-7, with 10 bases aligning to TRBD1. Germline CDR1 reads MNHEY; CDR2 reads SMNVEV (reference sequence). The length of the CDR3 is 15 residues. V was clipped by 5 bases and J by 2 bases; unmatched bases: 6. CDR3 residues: CASSGKTGGPYEQYF. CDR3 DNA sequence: TGTGCCAGCAGTGGAAAGACAGGGGGCCCCTACGAGCAGTACTTC.

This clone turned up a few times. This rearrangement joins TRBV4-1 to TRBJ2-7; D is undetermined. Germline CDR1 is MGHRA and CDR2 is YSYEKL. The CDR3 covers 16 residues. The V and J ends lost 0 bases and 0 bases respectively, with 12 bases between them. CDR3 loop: CASSQDFGQISYEQYF. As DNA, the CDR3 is TGCGCCAGCAGCCAAGATTTTGGCCAGATCTCCTACGAGCAGTACTTC.

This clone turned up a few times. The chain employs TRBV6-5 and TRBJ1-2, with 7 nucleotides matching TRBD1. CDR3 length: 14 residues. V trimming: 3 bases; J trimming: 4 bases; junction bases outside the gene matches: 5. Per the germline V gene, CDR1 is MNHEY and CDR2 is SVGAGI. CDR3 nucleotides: TGTGCCAGCAGTTATACAGGGGCCATCTATGGCTACACCTTC. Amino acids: CASSYTGAIYGYTF.

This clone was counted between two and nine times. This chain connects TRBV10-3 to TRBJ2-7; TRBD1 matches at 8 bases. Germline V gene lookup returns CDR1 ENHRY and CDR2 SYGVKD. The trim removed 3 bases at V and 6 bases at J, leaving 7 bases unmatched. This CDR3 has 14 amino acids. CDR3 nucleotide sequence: TGTGCCATCAGTGATGGACAGGGTCCGGGCGAGCAGTACTTC. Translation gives CAISDGQGPGEQYF.

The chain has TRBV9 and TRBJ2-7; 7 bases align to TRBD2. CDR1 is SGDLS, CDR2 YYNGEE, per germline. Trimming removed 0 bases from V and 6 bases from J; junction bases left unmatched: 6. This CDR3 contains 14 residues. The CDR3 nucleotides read TGTGCCAGCAGCGTAGACGGGGGGACCCCCGAGCAGTACTTC. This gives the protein CASSVDGGTPEQYF. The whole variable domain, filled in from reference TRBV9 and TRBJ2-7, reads DSGVTQTPKHLITATGQRVTLRCSPRSGDLSVYWYQQSLDQGLQFLIQYYNGEERAKGNILERFSAQQFPDLHSELNLSSLELGDSALYFCASSVDGGTPEQYFGPGTRLTVT.

The CDR3 is CASSLWGDKNNSPLHF. The CDR3 DNA reads as TGTGCCAGCAGTTTATGGGGTGATAAGAATAATTCACCCCTCCACTTT. The chain uses TRBV27 and TRBJ1-6, with no clear D. CDR3 length: 16 amino acids. The V end lost 1 base, the J end lost 5 bases, and 12 bases lay between the germline ends. Per germline, CDR1 MNHEY and CDR2 SMNVEV (reference sequence).

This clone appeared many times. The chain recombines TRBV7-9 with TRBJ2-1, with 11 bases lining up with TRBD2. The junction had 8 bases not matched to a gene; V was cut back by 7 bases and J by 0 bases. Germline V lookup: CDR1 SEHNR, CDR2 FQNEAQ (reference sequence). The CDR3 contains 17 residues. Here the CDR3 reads CASMGTSGASSYNEQFF. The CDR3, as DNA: TGTGCCAGCATGGGGACTAGCGGCGCAAGCTCCTACAATGAGCAGTTCTTC.

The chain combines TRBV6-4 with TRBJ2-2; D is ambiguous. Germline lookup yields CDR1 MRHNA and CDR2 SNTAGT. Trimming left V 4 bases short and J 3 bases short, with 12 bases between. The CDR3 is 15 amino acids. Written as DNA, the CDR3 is TGTGCCAGCAGTGCAGAGGACCTGCACACCGGGGAGCTGTTTTTT. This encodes CASSAEDLHTGELFF.

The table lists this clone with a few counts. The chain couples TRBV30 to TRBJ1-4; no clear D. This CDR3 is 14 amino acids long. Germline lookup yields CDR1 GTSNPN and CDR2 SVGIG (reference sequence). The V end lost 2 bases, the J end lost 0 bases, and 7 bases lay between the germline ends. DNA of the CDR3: TGTGCCTGGAGTCGAAAGGCAACTAATGAAAAACTGTTTTTT. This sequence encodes CAWSRKATNEKLFF.

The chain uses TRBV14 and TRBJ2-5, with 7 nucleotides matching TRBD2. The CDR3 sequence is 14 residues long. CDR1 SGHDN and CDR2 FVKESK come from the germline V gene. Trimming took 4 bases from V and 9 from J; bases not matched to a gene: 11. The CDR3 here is CASSRSAGQTSQYF. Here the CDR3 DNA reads TGTGCCAGCAGCCGGTCAGCGGGGCAAACTTCCCAGTACTTC.

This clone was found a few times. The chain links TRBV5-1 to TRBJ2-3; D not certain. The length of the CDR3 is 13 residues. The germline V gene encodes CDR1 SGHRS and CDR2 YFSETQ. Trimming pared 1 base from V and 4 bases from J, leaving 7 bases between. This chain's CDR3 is CASSLRSADTQYF. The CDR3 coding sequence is TGCGCCAGCAGCTTGAGGAGCGCAGATACGCAGTATTTT.